The 18 T cell receptor beta chains listed next were all sequenced from one sample in a study of shared clonotypes between healthy human individuals. Sequencing used immunoSEQ multiplex PCR; TCRdb keeps in-frame clones, though not all of them. The top ten hold around 0.47% of the sample, which has roughly 1.5 million clones, approximately 98% seen once. The specimen sequenced was naive CD4+ T cells sorted from blood. Subset given: CD45RA+ positively selected. These receptors originate from a man aged 30 to 39 in good health.

This chain connects TRBV5-4 to TRBJ2-7; possibly TRBD1 for D (5 bases). Trimming removed 2 bases at V and 2 bases at J, with 11 bases between. Germline V gene lookup returns CDR1 SGHNT and CDR2 YYREEE (reference sequence). The CDR3 has 14 amino acids. The CDR3 loop is CASSFSGSAYEQYF. As DNA, the CDR3 is TGTGCCAGCAGCTTTTCAGGGTCTGCCTACGAGCAGTACTTC. The full variable domain, completed using reference TRBV5-4 and TRBJ2-7, is ETGVTQSPTHLIKTRGQQVTLRCSSQSGHNTVSWYQQALGQGPQFIFQYYREEENGRGNFPPRFSGLQFPNYSSELNVNALELDDSALYLCASSFSGSAYEQYFGPGTRLTVT.

In its sample, this clone was seen once. The sample contains more than one DNA sequence encoding this CDR3. V is TRBV5-1 and J is TRBJ2-3; tentatively, D is TRBD2 (6 bases). This CDR3 contains 14 residues. Germline CDR1 SGHRS, CDR2 YFSETQ. V was pared by 0 bases and J by 3 bases, with 8 bases between. CDR3 bases: TGCGCCAGCAGCTTGGGGAGGGTAACAGATACGCAGTATTTT. Encoded protein: CASSLGRVTDTQYF.

With respect to this clone: Other DNA sequences in this sample translate to the same CDR3. V and J are TRBV10-3 and TRBJ1-5; tentative D call: TRBD1 (6 bases). There are 15 residues in the CDR3. Germline loops: CDR1 ENHRY, CDR2 SYGVKD. V was clipped by 0 bases and J by 3 bases, with 9 bases between them. DNA of the CDR3: TGTGCCATCAGTGAGTCAGGGACACCCAATCAGCCCCAGCATTTT. Amino acids: CAISESGTPNQPQHF.

The chain recombines TRBV5-1 with TRBJ1-4; no definite D call. The CDR3 runs to 14 residues. The V gene's germline CDR1 is SGHRS and CDR2 YFSETQ. V was shortened by 0 bases and J by 5 bases, with 8 bases between the two germline ends. CDR3 DNA sequence: TGCGCCAGCAGCTTGGATCACCTAAATGAAAAACTGTTTTTT. It encodes CASSLDHLNEKLFF.

The rearrangement uses TRBV2 and TRBJ2-7, with D unresolved. V shed 2 bases and J shed 0 bases, with 8 bases lying between them. Germline CDR1 is SNHLY and CDR2 is FYNNEI. The CDR3 extends over 14 amino acids. The CDR3 here is CASSEIRSSYEQYF. CDR3 nucleotide sequence: TGTGCCAGCAGTGAAATTAGAAGCTCCTACGAGCAGTACTTC.

The J gene is TRBJ2-7, the V gene TRBV30; D unclear. Trimming removed 7 bases from V and 3 bases from J, with 19 bases in between. The CDR3 spans 14 residues. Per germline, CDR1 GTSNPN and CDR2 SVGIG (reference sequence). The CDR3 region is CAFYTSGRNYEQYF. CDR3 DNA: TGTGCCTTCTACACCTCGGGCAGAAACTACGAGCAGTACTTC.

A word on this clone: Other DNA sequences in the sample encode the same CDR3. This chain connects TRBV6-1 to TRBJ2-7, with 7 bases that match TRBD2. Germline V lookup: CDR1 MNHNS, CDR2 SASEGT. Trimming at V came to 4 bases and at J to 4 bases, leaving 4 bases not matched to a gene. This CDR3 has 13 amino acids. DNA of the CDR3: TGTGCCAGCAGTGTTGGGGGGGTTTACGAGCAGTACTTC. Its translation is CASSVGGVYEQYF.

The CDR3 spells CASSQETNTEAFF. The CDR3 bases are TGCGCCAGCAGCCAAGAGACGAACACTGAAGCTTTCTTT. The chain employs TRBV4-3 and TRBJ1-1; D gene uncertain. V was pared by 0 bases and J by 1 base, with 3 bases between. The germline V gene encodes CDR1 LGHNA and CDR2 YSLEER. The length of the CDR3 is 13 residues.

The chain has TRBV6-1 and TRBJ1-5, with 12 bases matching TRBD1. V lost 4 bases and J lost 0; bases outside the gene matches: 7. The CDR3 is made up of 18 amino acids. Germline V gene lookup returns CDR1 MNHNS and CDR2 SASEGT. CDR3 bases: TGTGCCAGCAGTGCCGGGACAGGGGGCGTTATTAGCAATCAGCCCCAGCATTTT. Amino acid sequence: CASSAGTGGVISNQPQHF.

The chain carries TRBV5-1 and TRBJ2-7; 8 nucleotides align to TRBD2. CDR1 and CDR2 (germline): SGHRS, YFSETQ. The CDR3 runs 17 residues. J was trimmed by 7 bases and V by 1 base; bases with no gene match: 16. The CDR3 region has the DNA TGCGCCAGCAGCTTGCTAGCGGGCCCAGAGGAGGGGAGGGAGCAGTACTTC. Amino acids: CASSLLAGPEEGREQYF.

V is TRBV9 and J is TRBJ2-2, with a tentative D call TRBD1 (6 bases). The V end was cut by 7 bases, the J end by 11 bases, with 18 bases between. CDR3 length: 13 amino acids. The germline V gene has CDR1 SGDLS and CDR2 YYNGEE. The CDR3 sequence is CASAQGLARELFF. Here the CDR3 DNA reads TGTGCCAGCGCCCAGGGGCTAGCAAGAGAGCTGTTTTTT.

This chain joins TRBV7-3 and TRBJ2-1; 11 positions match TRBD2. The CDR3 spans 22 residues. The V gene's germline CDR1 is SGHTA and CDR2 FQGTGA. J gave up 6 bases and V 1 base, and 23 bases lay outside the gene matches. Here the CDR3 reads CASSLIRSFGTSGLEPGNEQFF. CDR3 DNA: TGTGCCAGCAGCTTAATCCGGTCGTTTGGGACTAGCGGTTTGGAGCCGGGCAATGAGCAGTTCTTC.

Here the CDR3 reads CASNTGSGNTIYF. In nucleotides, the CDR3 is TGTGCCAGCAATACGGGGTCCGGAAACACCATATATTTT. This chain links TRBV14 with TRBJ1-3, with no clear D. From germline, CDR1 is SGHDN and CDR2 FVKESK. The CDR3 has 13 residues. V dropped 7 bases and J dropped 4 bases, with 11 bases sitting between them.

CDR3 DNA sequence: TGTGCCAGCACCAGCCCGACAGGGCGAGACTACGAGCAGTACTTC. This codes for CASTSPTGRDYEQYF. This rearrangement joins TRBV28 to TRBJ2-7; TRBD1 aligns across 7 bases. Germline V lookup: CDR1 MDHEN, CDR2 SYDVKM. Unmatched junction bases numbered 12, after V lost 7 bases and J lost 3 bases. There are 15 residues in the CDR3.

The genes are TRBV5-1 and TRBJ2-1; D is unclear. Germline lookup yields CDR1 SGHRS and CDR2 YFSETQ. This CDR3 contains 14 residues. Trimming left V 1 base short and J 6 bases short, with 11 bases between. This CDR3 reads CASSLWAGSNEQFF. DNA of the CDR3: TGCGCCAGCAGCTTGTGGGCAGGAAGCAATGAGCAGTTCTTC.

The CDR3 here is CASSSGTGIPNYGYTF. The CDR3 bases are TGTGCCAGCAGTTCCGGGACAGGCATCCCCAACTATGGCTACACCTTC. This sequence joins TRBV28 and TRBJ1-2, with 8 bases fitting TRBD1. Per germline, CDR1 MDHEN and CDR2 SYDVKM. V was clipped by 4 bases and J by 2 bases; unmatched bases: 9. The CDR3 runs to 16 residues.

On this clone itself: The same CDR3 can be traced to other DNA sequences in this sample. This sequence joins TRBV5-1 and TRBJ2-3, with D maybe TRBD2 (5 bases). From germline, CDR1 is SGHRS and CDR2 YFSETQ. CDR3 size: 14 residues. V was trimmed by 0 bases and J by 4 bases, leaving 9 bases between them. The CDR3 DNA reads as TGCGCCAGCAGCTTGGGGGGAGAGGCAGATACGCAGTATTTT. Its protein is CASSLGGEADTQYF.

This sequence joins TRBV6-1 and TRBJ2-2; D tentatively fits TRBD1 or TRBD2 (7 bases each). The germline V and J ends were trimmed by 2 bases and 8 bases, with 18 bases remaining between them. CDR3 length: 16 amino acids. The germline CDR1 and CDR2 sequences are MNHNS and SASEGT. CDR3 amino acids: CASSEWEGALDGELFF. The CDR3 DNA is TGTGCCAGCAGTGAATGGGAGGGGGCGCTGGATGGGGAGCTGTTTTTT.